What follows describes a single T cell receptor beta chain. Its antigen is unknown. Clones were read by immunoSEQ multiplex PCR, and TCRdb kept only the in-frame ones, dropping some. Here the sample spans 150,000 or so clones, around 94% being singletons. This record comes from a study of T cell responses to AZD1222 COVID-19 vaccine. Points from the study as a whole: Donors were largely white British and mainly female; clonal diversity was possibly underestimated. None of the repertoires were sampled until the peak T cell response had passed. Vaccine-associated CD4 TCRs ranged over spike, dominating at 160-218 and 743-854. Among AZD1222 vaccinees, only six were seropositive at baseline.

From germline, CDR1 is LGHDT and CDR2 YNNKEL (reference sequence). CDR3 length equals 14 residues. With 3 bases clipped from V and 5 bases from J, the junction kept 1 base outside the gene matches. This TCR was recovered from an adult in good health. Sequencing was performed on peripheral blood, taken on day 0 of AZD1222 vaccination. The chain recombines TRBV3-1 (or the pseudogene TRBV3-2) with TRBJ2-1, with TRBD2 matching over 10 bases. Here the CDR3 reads CASSQGLANNEQFF. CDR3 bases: TGTGCCAGCAGCCAGGGACTAGCGAACAATGAGCAGTTCTTC.